The T cell receptor beta chain described here comes from a study of T cells after yellow fever vaccination (dated by TCRdb to about 2019). Looking at the study overall: Libraries from fractions with low cell numbers were prepared with the SMART-Seq v4 Ultra Low Input RNA kit. To follow T-cell clones before and after primary and booster YFV17D yellow fever vaccination, bulk TCR alpha and beta repertoires were sequenced over time. Two healthy male donors, one aged 18 to 29 and one aged 30 to 40 years, made up the cohort. Bulk PBMC replicates and cell subsets were isolated from blood drawn at multiple timepoints before and after both primary and secondary immunization. Study-wide conclusions, independent of this receptor: A small share of clonotypes occurred in both CD4 and CD8 compartments, likely arising from convergent recombination. Compared with the primary T-cell response, the secondary T-cell response was faster but weaker, reaching its peak on day 5 rather than on day 15. After the booster, most of the clones that had expanded following primary vaccination were detected again (just under 97% of CD4 and 88% of CD8), which suggests that memory was broadly maintained. Computational filtering was needed because FACS-sorted repertoires could contain abundant contaminating clonotypes from the bulk population. The study included only two donors, which limits how far the findings can be generalized.

In the paper's terms, the treatment or condition label means: live attenuated yellow fever vaccine strain. At each blood-draw timepoint, two biological replicates of bulk PBMCs were collected. PBMCs were isolated from peripheral blood using a standard Ficoll-Paque protocol. RNA was extracted with TriZol from bulk PBMCs, CD4 and CD8 fractions, and dextramer-positive and dextramer-negative fractions. TCRdb names Illumina NovaSeq 6000 as the instrument used. TCR cDNA was synthesized by 5'RACE template switching, through which a universal primer site and unique molecular identifiers were introduced. Priming of cDNA synthesis was performed from both the TCR alpha and TCR beta constant segments. Libraries were amplified in two PCR steps, with sample barcodes and sequencing adapters added in the second step. Sequencing of libraries was done on Illumina HiSeq 2500 (2x100 bp) or NovaSeq (2x150 bp). From the authors' description of their analysis: MIGEC handled demultiplexing of reads and collapsing into UMI consensus sequences, while MiXCR performed V(D)J alignment. Clonotypes responding to the vaccine were identified with edgeR on replicate PBMC samples, with the criteria of FDR below 0.01 and a log2 fold change above 5 up to day 15. Each bulk clonotype was labeled CD4 or CD8 based on which sequenced repertoire, CD4 or CD8, contained the clonotype at higher abundance. TCRdb reworked the public reads: Q25 trimming with fastp, MiXCR clone assembly, productive beta chains retained. All rows with the same CDR3 protein become a single entry with the most common DNA and genes. The authors' filters were not applied to this entry. In this sample the table shows about 300,000 distinct CDR3 sequences, around 4.1% of which occur a single time. 20% to 25% of the sample is held by the ten biggest clonotypes.

Including cysteine and phenylalanine, the CDR3 has 17 amino acids. Only CDR3 DNA is held: 51 bases, read in frame from base 1. Compared with germline, V lacks 2 bases and J lacks 8 bases; bases without a gene match: 15. CDR1 and CDR2 are read off the germline V gene as SGHRS and YFSETQ. This clonotype was detected many times. Its antigen is currently not known. Base qualities are missing; no much larger clone stands one base away. The chain links TRBV5-1 with TRBJ1-4; the junction holds 7 bases that match TRBD1. The source material was PBMCs, sampled 5 days after the yellow fever booster vaccination. The TCR comes from a man younger than 30 who received the YFV17D yellow fever vaccine. The CDR3 has the sequence CASSLASPDRREEKLFF. The nucleotides are TGCGCCAGCAGCTTAGCGTCGCCGGACAGGCGGGAAGAAAAACTGTTTTTT. The entire variable domain, with the stretches around the CDR3 drawn from the reference TRBV5-1 and TRBJ1-4 proteins, is KAGVTQTPRYLIKTRGQQVTLSCSPISGHRSVSWYQQTPGQGLQFLFEYFSETQRNKGNFPGRFSGRQFSNSRSEMNVSTLELGDSALYLCASSLASPDRREEKLFFGSGTQLSVL.